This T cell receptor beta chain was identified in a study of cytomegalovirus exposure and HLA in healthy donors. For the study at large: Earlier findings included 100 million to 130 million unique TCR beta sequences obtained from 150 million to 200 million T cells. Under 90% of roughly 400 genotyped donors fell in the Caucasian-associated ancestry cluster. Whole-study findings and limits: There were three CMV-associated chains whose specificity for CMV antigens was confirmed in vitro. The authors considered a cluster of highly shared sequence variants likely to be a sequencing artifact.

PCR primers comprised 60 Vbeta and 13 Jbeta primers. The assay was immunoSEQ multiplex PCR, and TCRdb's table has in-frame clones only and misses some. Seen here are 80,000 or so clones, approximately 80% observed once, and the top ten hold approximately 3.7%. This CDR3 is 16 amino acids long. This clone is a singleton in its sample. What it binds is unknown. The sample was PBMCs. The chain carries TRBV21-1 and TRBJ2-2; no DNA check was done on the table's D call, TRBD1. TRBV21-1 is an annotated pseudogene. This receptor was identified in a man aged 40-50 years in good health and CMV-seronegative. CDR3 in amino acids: CASPGQGAPPTGELFF. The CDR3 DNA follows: TGTGCCAGCCCGGGACAGGGGGCCCCCCCCACCGGGGAGCTGTTTTTT.